This TCR beta chain was identified during a study of blood T cell repertoires in COVID-19. Study-wide background: COVID-19 samples collected from the United States, Italy and Spain covered acute and convalescent phases.

Here immunoSEQ multiplex PCR was the method, and the copy in TCRdb shows in-frame clones only, minus some. The sample records approximately 100,000 clones, roughly 86% being singletons. Looked up from germline, CDR1 is MNHEY and CDR2 is SVGAGI. The V gene end was trimmed by 6 bases and the J gene end by 6 bases; junction bases not matched to a gene: 8. This CDR3 contains 14 residues. This clone has only a few counts. This sequence originates from a man aged 50 to 60 with acute or convalescent COVID-19. This chain links TRBV6-5 with TRBJ1-3, with 7 positions matching TRBD1. Material for sequencing was peripheral blood. Here the CDR3 DNA reads TGTGCCAGCAGCGCTTCCGGGACAGAAAACACCATATATTTT. Translating it yields CASSASGTENTIYF.